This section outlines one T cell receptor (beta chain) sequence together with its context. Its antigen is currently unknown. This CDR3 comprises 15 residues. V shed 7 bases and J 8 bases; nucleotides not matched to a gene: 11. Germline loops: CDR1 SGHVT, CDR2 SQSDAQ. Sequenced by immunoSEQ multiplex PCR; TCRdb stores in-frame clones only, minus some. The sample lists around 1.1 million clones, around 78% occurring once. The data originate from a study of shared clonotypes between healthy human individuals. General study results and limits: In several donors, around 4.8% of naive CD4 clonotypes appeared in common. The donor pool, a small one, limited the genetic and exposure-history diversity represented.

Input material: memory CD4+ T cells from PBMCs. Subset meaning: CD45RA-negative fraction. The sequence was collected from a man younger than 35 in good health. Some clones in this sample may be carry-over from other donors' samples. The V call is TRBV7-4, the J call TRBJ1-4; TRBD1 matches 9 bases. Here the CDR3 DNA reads TGTGCCAGCATCGAAGCGTGGGGACAGGGCGAAAAACTGTTTTTT. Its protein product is CASIEAWGQGEKLFF. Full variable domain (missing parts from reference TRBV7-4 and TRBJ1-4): GAGVSQSPRYKVAKRGRDVALRCDSISGHVTLYWYRQTLGQGSEVLTYSQSDAQRDKSGRPSGRFSAERPERSVSTLKIQRTEQGDSAVYLCASIEAWGQGEKLFFGSGTQLSVL.